This passage covers 31 T cell receptor beta chains from one sample sequenced in a study of T cell responses to AZD1222 COVID-19 vaccine. The repertoire was sequenced with immunoSEQ multiplex PCR; TCRdb's copy has only in-frame clones and lacks some. Found here are 150,000 to 200,000 clones, over 80% of them singletons; the top ten hold 10%. The sequencing here drew on peripheral blood, taken on day 0 of AZD1222 vaccination. All receptors derive from an adult in good health.

This clone was observed a single time. The rearrangement uses TRBV7-3 and TRBJ1-1; maybe TRBD1 (6 bases). CDR1 is SGHTA and CDR2 is FQGTGA in the germline V gene. This CDR3 region has 16 residues. Trimming left V 1 base short and J 0 bases short, with 12 bases between. The CDR3 loop reads CASSLNSGGLNTEAFF. The CDR3 coding sequence is TGTGCCAGCAGCTTAAACTCGGGGGGCCTGAACACTGAAGCTTTCTTT.

The chain recombines TRBV7-9 with TRBJ2-1; 8 positions agree with TRBD1. Unmatched junction bases numbered 6, after V lost 6 bases and J lost 5 bases. This CDR3 has 14 residues. CDR1 and CDR2 (germline): SEHNR, FQNEAQ (reference sequence). As DNA, the CDR3 is TGTGCCAGCAGTAGGACAGGGAGGAACAATGAGCAGTTCTTC. Protein sequence: CASSRTGRNNEQFF.

This clone was picked up a small number of times. This chain uses TRBV7-9 with TRBJ2-7, with TRBD1 matching over 10 bases. The J segment lost 4 bases and the V segment lost 4 bases, leaving 7 bases of the junction unmatched. Germline V lookup: CDR1 SEHNR, CDR2 FQNEAQ (reference sequence). The CDR3 extends over 15 amino acids. The CDR3 reads CASSYPDRGKYEQYF. The DNA for the CDR3 is TGTGCCAGCAGCTACCCGGACAGGGGGAAGTACGAGCAGTACTTC.

The chain links TRBV5-6 to TRBJ1-2; D possibly corresponds to TRBD1 (5 bases). The germline V and J ends were trimmed by 4 bases and 0 bases, with 10 bases remaining between them. This CDR3 contains 14 residues. Looked up from germline, CDR1 is SGHDT and CDR2 is YYEEEE. CDR3 protein: CASSAGGANYGYTF. In DNA form, the CDR3 reads TGTGCCAGCAGCGCCGGGGGAGCTAACTATGGCTACACCTTC. The whole variable domain, remainder taken from reference TRBV5-6 and TRBJ1-2, is DAGVTQSPTHLIKTRGQQVTLRCSPKSGHDTVSWYQQALGQGPQFIFQYYEEEERQRGNFPDRFSGHQFPNYSSELNVNALLLGDSALYLCASSAGGANYGYTFGSGTRLTVV.

This chain links TRBV6-2 or TRBV6-3 with TRBJ2-1; 8 bases are a match to TRBD1. J gave up 9 bases and V 0 bases, and 7 bases lay outside the gene matches. The germline V gene encodes CDR1 MNHEY and CDR2 SVGEGT. The CDR3 loop spans 15 amino acids. Here the CDR3 reads CASSYSRPDRGEQFF. CDR3 nucleotides: TGTGCCAGCAGTTACTCTCGACCTGACAGGGGTGAGCAGTTCTTC.

The V gene is TRBV2, the J gene TRBJ1-2, with 9 bases that match TRBD1. This CDR3 has 13 amino acids. Germline CDR1 reads SNHLY; CDR2 reads FYNNEI. V dropped 8 bases and J dropped 8; count of bases not matched to a gene: 9. The CDR3 DNA is TGTGCCAGCGGGACGGACAGGGGCGCAGGCTACACCTTC. Translation gives CASGTDRGAGYTF.

The chain links TRBV4-1 to TRBJ1-4, with no clear D. This CDR3 is built from 16 residues. Germline CDR1 and CDR2: MGHRA and YSYEKL. Between the trimmed V and J ends, which lost 2 bases and 5 bases, there was a span of 15 bases. The CDR3: CASSQSIRRVNEKLFF. The DNA for the CDR3 is TGCGCCAGCAGCCAATCAATTAGGCGGGTAAATGAAAAACTGTTTTTT.

The CDR3 here is CASSPIVGNTEAFF. CDR3 bases: TGTGCCAGTAGCCCCATCGTGGGGAACACTGAAGCTTTCTTT. V usage is TRBV19 and J usage is TRBJ1-1; D unclear. CDR1 and CDR2 from the germline V gene are LNHDA and SQIVND (reference sequence). V was pared by 6 bases and J by 1 base, with 12 bases between. This CDR3 has 14 amino acids.

The chain has TRBV2 and TRBJ2-1; 7 bases align to TRBD2. Germline CDR1 SNHLY, CDR2 FYNNEI. V was clipped by 4 bases and J by 11 bases; unmatched bases: 11. This CDR3 comprises 14 residues. CDR3 loop: CASSAEARGTKQFF. CDR3 nucleotides: TGTGCCAGCAGTGCGGAAGCTAGAGGGACTAAGCAGTTCTTC.

This sequence joins TRBV10-2 and TRBJ1-2; the D is unclear. This CDR3 is built from 16 residues. V shed 4 bases and J shed 5 bases, with 20 bases lying between them. In germline, CDR1 is WSHSY, CDR2 SAAADI. The CDR3 DNA sequence: TGCGCCAGCAGTGGCCAAAGGGCATTTAGGGTTTATGGCTACACCTTC. Translated, it gives CASSGQRAFRVYGYTF.

The chain is built from TRBV12-5 and TRBJ1-1; TRBD1 might be the D (5 bases). Per germline, CDR1 LGHNT and CDR2 FRNRAP. The CDR3 sequence is 14 residues long. Trimming pared 4 bases from V and 0 bases from J, leaving 9 bases between. The DNA of the CDR3 is TGTGCTAGTGGTTCCCAGGGCATGAACACTGAAGCTTTCTTT. This gives the protein CASGSQGMNTEAFF.

This clone is a singleton in its sample. The CDR3 loop reads CASSSPGQGNTGELFF. For the CDR3, the DNA is TGTGCCAGCAGTTCTCCGGGACAGGGGAACACCGGGGAGCTGTTTTTT. The V gene is TRBV7-9, the J gene TRBJ2-2; TRBD1 agrees at 9 bases. The CDR3 runs to 16 residues. The germline CDR1 and CDR2 sequences are SEHNR and FQNEAQ (reference sequence). V shed 6 bases, J shed 1 base, and the junction held 6 bases outside the gene matches.

In this sample, this clone turned up once. The rearrangement links TRBV28 to TRBJ1-5; 8 bases align to TRBD1. There are 14 residues in the CDR3. Germline V CDR1 and CDR2: MDHEN, SYDVKM. Losses at the gene ends were 5 bases for V and 4 bases for J; bases not matched to a gene: 4. The CDR3 spells CASSPYRGNQPQHF. CDR3 sequence (DNA): TGTGCCAGCAGTCCCTACAGGGGGAATCAGCCCCAGCATTTT.

The CDR3 reads CASRSGLLESPLHF. In DNA, the CDR3 is TGTGCCAGCAGGTCGGGACTACTGGAGTCACCCCTCCACTTT. V gene TRBV28 combines with J gene TRBJ1-6, with D perhaps TRBD1 (5 bases). Germline V CDR1 and CDR2: MDHEN, SYDVKM. The CDR3 loop spans 14 amino acids. V was cut by 6 bases and J by 10 bases, with 16 bases left in between.

The genes are TRBV4-2 and TRBJ2-7; D is unresolved. The CDR3 is 13 residues long. Germline CDR1 is LGHNA and CDR2 is YNFKEQ. Trimming removed 1 base from V and 3 bases from J, with 7 bases in between. CDR3 DNA: TGTGCCAGCAGCCAAGCAAGCCACTACGAGCAGTACTTC. Residues: CASSQASHYEQYF.

This rearrangement joins TRBV10-3 to TRBJ2-2, with TRBD2 matching over 7 bases. V trimming: 0 bases; J trimming: 1 base; junction bases outside the gene matches: 2. The CDR3 is 16 amino acids. Germline V CDR1 and CDR2: ENHRY, SYGVKD. Written as DNA, the CDR3 is TGTGCCATCAGTGAGTCGGGGGGGAGGAACACCGGGGAGCTGTTTTTT. It yields the protein CAISESGGRNTGELFF.

The chain uses TRBV29-1 and TRBJ2-6; TRBD1 might be the D (5 bases). The CDR3 length is 18 residues. V was trimmed by 0 bases and J by 1 base, leaving 16 bases between them. Germline CDR1 is SQVTM and CDR2 is ANQGSEA. The CDR3 reads CSVEDLVQDGSGANVLTF. As DNA, the CDR3 is TGCAGCGTTGAAGATCTCGTACAGGACGGTTCTGGGGCCAACGTCCTGACTTTC.

This clone was seen only once. The chain recombines TRBV19 with TRBJ2-2; possibly TRBD2 for D (5 bases). V was pared by 6 bases and J by 1 base, with 9 bases between. The CDR3 runs to 14 residues. CDR1 LNHDA and CDR2 SQIVND come from the germline V gene (reference sequence). DNA for the CDR3: TGTGCCAGTAGACACGGGAAGAACACCGGGGAGCTGTTTTTT. This sequence encodes CASRHGKNTGELFF. The whole variable domain, remainder taken from reference TRBV19 and TRBJ2-2, is DGGITQSPKYLFRKEGQNVTLSCEQNLNHDAMYWYRQDPGQGLRLIYYSQIVNDFQKGDIAEGYSVSREKKESFPLTVTSAQKNPTAFYLCASRHGKNTGELFFGEGSRLTVL.

The V and J genes are TRBV19 and TRBJ1-5; no reliable D call. Trimming cost V 9 bases and J 1 base, with 7 bases left between them. Looked up from germline, CDR1 is LNHDA and CDR2 is SQIVND (reference sequence). This CDR3 is 12 amino acids long. The DNA for the CDR3 is TGTGCCAGCGGTGGGAGCAATCAGCCCCAGCATTTT. Its protein is CASGGSNQPQHF. The full variable domain, its missing parts supplied by reference TRBV19 and TRBJ1-5, is DGGITQSPKYLFRKEGQNVTLSCEQNLNHDAMYWYRQDPGQGLRLIYYSQIVNDFQKGDIAEGYSVSREKKESFPLTVTSAQKNPTAFYLCASGGSNQPQHFGDGTRLSIL.

This sequence joins TRBV15 and TRBJ2-4; 7 bases match TRBD1. CDR1 LNHNV and CDR2 YYDKDF come from the germline V gene (reference sequence). The length of the CDR3 is 14 residues. V lost 9 bases to trimming and J lost 2 bases; unmatched junction nucleotides: 7. In nucleotides, the CDR3 is TGTGCCACGAACAGGGGCTTAACCAAAAACATTCAGTACTTC. The encoded protein is CATNRGLTKNIQYF.

The J gene is TRBJ1-1, the V gene TRBV7-9; the D is unclear. Germline CDR1 SEHNR, CDR2 FQNEAQ (reference sequence). The CDR3 is 10 amino acids. Between the trimmed V and J ends, which lost 2 bases and 5 bases, there was a span of 0 bases. The CDR3 reads CASSLTEAFF. DNA for the CDR3: TGTGCCAGCAGCTTAACTGAAGCTTTCTTT.

The CDR3 DNA sequence: TGTGCCAGCAGTTTTTGGGCTGACGGCGATGGCTACACCTTC. Residues: CASSFWADGDGYTF. The chain has TRBV27 and TRBJ1-2; no reliable D call. Germline V gene data show CDR1 as MNHEY and CDR2 as SMNVEV (reference sequence). Between the trimmed V and J ends, which lost 3 bases and 6 bases, there was a span of 14 bases. The CDR3 has 14 residues.

The chain has TRBV4-2 and TRBJ2-3; D gene unclear. Germline V lookup: CDR1 LGHNA, CDR2 YNFKEQ. The CDR3 consists of 19 residues. V was trimmed by 0 bases and J by 0 bases, leaving 19 bases between them. CDR3 nucleotides: TGTGCCAGCAGCCAAGATCCCCCGCTCCGCCCCTTTAGCACAGATACGCAGTATTTT. Translation gives CASSQDPPLRPFSTDTQYF.

The rearrangement joins TRBV7-3 to TRBJ2-2; D is perhaps TRBD1 (5 bases). V lost 4 bases and J lost 0, with 9 bases in between. Germline CDR1 and CDR2: SGHTA and FQGTGA. CDR3 length: 15 amino acids. As DNA, the CDR3 is TGTGCCAGCAGCTCCCAGACAGCGAACACCGGGGAGCTGTTTTTT. It codes for CASSSQTANTGELFF.

The rearrangement links TRBV27 to TRBJ1-5; D ambiguous. The length of the CDR3 is 16 residues. The V end was cut by 4 bases, the J end by 4 bases, with 17 bases between. Germline CDR1 and CDR2: MNHEY and SMNVEV (reference sequence). The CDR3 region has the DNA TGTGCCAGCAGTTCACTCCCGGGCCACCGTAATCAGCCCCAGCATTTT. Its translation: CASSSLPGHRNQPQHF.

The chain joins TRBV7-9 to TRBJ1-4; D perhaps matches TRBD1 (5 bases). Trimming removed 0 bases at V and 8 bases at J, with 13 bases between. The CDR3 consists of 15 residues. Germline V gene sequence: CDR1 SEHNR, CDR2 FQNEAQ (reference sequence). CDR3 protein: CASSLAGRVGEKLFF. The CDR3 region has the DNA TGTGCCAGCAGCTTAGCGGGCAGGGTCGGGGAAAAACTGTTTTTT. Together with reference TRBV7-9 and TRBJ1-4, the CDR3 gives the full variable domain: DTGVSQNPRHKITKRGQNVTFRCDPISEHNRLYWYRQTLGQGPEFLTYFQNEAQLEKSRLLSDRFSAERPKGSFSTLEIQRTEQGDSAMYLCASSLAGRVGEKLFFGSGTQLSVL.

The chain couples TRBV28 to TRBJ1-4; tentative D call: TRBD1 (6 bases). The ends were cut back, 10 bases at V and 4 bases at J, with 16 bases in the middle. Germline CDR1 MDHEN, CDR2 SYDVKM. There are 14 residues in the CDR3. The CDR3 protein is CAIKGGRGNEKLFF. For the CDR3, the DNA is TGTGCCATTAAGGGGGGGAGGGGTAATGAAAAACTGTTTTTT.

The gene calls are TRBV6-2 or TRBV6-3 and TRBJ2-1; D is undetermined. The CDR3 length is 15 residues. CDR1 is MNHEY, CDR2 SVGEGT, per germline. Trimming cost V 6 bases and J 3 bases, with 15 bases left between them. The CDR3 bases are TGTGCCAGCAGCTCTATGGCTACCAACTACAATGAGCAGTTCTTC. Amino acid sequence: CASSSMATNYNEQFF.

V is TRBV7-2 and J is TRBJ1-2; D remains unclear. Trimming pared 2 bases from V and 2 bases from J, leaving 6 bases between. Germline CDR1 reads SGHTA; CDR2 reads FQGNSA. The CDR3 is 13 amino acids. The CDR3 here is CASSLRSNYGYTF. For the CDR3, the DNA is TGTGCCAGCAGCTTACGGTCAAACTATGGCTACACCTTC.

The rearrangement links TRBV5-1 to TRBJ1-1; TRBD1 matches at 10 bases. In germline, CDR1 is SGHRS, CDR2 YFSETQ. This CDR3 has 16 residues. Trimming took 4 bases from V and 0 from J; bases not matched to a gene: 6. CDR3 residues: CASSTGQGGMNTEAFF. Written as DNA, the CDR3 is TGCGCCAGCAGCACCGGACAGGGGGGCATGAACACTGAAGCTTTCTTT.

This sequence joins TRBV7-2 and TRBJ1-1; 10 positions agree with TRBD1. Germline trimming cut 4 bases from V and 1 base from J; bases unmatched to any gene: 3. The length of the CDR3 is 15 residues. CDR1 and CDR2 from the germline V gene are SGHTA and FQGNSA. The CDR3 bases are TGTGCCAGCAGCTCCCGGACAGGGGGGAACACTGAAGCTTTCTTT. It codes for CASSSRTGGNTEAFF.